This T cell receptor beta chain was documented in a study of a mutant IDH1 vaccine in newly diagnosed glioma. Germline V CDR1 and CDR2: SQVTM, ANQGSEA. The CDR3 has 13 amino acids. The trim removed 3 bases at V and 10 bases at J, leaving 8 bases unmatched. Some clones are missing from TCRdb's copy, which holds only in-frame ones; the method was immunoSEQ multiplex PCR. The table has 59,000 or so clones, around 90% seen once; the top ten hold 2.6%. As to time point: baseline, week 1 (first vaccination visit). As for treatment: pre-vaccination baseline after standard-of-care therapy. The V gene is TRBV29-1, the J gene TRBJ2-1; 8 bases fit TRBD2. The sequence came from a man aged 45-65 years with glioma. Source: PBMCs, taken from a glioma patient treated with radiotherapy, temozolomide or both. The CDR3: CSVDERGSREQFF. The DNA for the CDR3 is TGCAGCGTTGATGAGCGGGGGTCAAGAGAGCAGTTCTTC.